The entry that follows covers one T cell receptor (beta chain) sequence. The record originates from a study of T cells in Graves' hyperthyroidism and ophthalmopathy. Amplification yielded TCR beta CDR3 regions, with RNA transcripts as the source. The TCR CDR3 was amplified in a first-round RT-PCR using the HTBI primer set. One entry per CDR3 protein results from TCRdb running MiXCR on the multiplex PCR reads. The sample lists about 420,000 distinct CDR3 sequences, about a sixth occurring once. Stable Graves' hyperthyroidism denoted no ophthalmopathy progression over 18 months. Germline CDR1 reads SGHRS; CDR2 reads YFSETQ. CDR3 size: 16 residues. The V gene end was trimmed by 2 bases and the J gene end by 9 bases; junction bases not matched to a gene: 11.

The chain joins TRBV5-1 to TRBJ2-1; 10 bases are a match to TRBD2. Sequencing was done on a sample of blood. This receptor was taken from a woman between 18 and 30 years old with Graves' hyperthyroidism. The CDR3 bases are TGCGCCAGCAGCTTAACAGCGGGGGGGCCGTTATCTGAGCAGTTCTTC. Translating gives CASSLTAGGPLSEQFF.